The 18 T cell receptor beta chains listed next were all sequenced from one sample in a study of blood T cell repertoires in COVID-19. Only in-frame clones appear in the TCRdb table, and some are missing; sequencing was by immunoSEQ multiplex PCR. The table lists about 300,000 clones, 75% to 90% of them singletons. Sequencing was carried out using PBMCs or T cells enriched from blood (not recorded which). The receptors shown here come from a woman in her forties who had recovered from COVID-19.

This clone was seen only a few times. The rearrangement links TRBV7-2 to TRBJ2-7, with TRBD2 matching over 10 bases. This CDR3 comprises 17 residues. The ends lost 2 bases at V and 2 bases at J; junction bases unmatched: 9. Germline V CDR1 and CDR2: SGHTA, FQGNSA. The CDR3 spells CASSLITSGIYPYEQYF. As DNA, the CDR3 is TGTGCCAGCAGCTTAATTACTAGCGGGATATACCCCTACGAGCAGTACTTC.

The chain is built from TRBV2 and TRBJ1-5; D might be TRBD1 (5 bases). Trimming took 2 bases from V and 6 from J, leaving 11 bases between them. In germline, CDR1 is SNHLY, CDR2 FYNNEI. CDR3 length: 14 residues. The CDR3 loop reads CASSEQGLGQPQHF. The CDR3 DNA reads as TGTGCCAGCAGTGAACAGGGTTTAGGTCAGCCCCAGCATTTT. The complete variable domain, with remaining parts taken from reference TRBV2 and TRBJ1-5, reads EPEVTQTPSHQVTQMGQEVILRCVPISNHLYFYWYRQILGQKVEFLVSFYNNEISEKSEIFDDQFSVERPDGSNFTLKIRSTKLEDSAMYFCASSEQGLGQPQHFGDGTRLSIL.

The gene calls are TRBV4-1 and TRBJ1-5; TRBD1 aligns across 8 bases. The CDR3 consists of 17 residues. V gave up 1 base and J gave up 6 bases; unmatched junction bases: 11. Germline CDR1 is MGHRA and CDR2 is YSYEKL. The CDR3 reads CASSQGQGALVGQPQHF. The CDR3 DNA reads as TGCGCCAGCAGCCAAGGGCAGGGGGCGTTAGTGGGTCAGCCCCAGCATTTT.

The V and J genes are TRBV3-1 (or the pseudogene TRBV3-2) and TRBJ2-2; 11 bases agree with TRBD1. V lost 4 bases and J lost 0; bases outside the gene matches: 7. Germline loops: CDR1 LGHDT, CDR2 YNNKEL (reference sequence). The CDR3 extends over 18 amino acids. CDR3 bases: TGTGCCAGCAGCCCACATGAGGGACAGGGGGCGAACACCGGGGAGCTGTTTTTT. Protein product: CASSPHEGQGANTGELFF.

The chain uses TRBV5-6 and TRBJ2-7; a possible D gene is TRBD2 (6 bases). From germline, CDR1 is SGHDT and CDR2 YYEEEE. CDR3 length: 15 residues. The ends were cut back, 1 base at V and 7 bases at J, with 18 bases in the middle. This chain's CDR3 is CASSLLGRGGREQYF. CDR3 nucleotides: TGTGCCAGCAGCTTGTTGGGGCGGGGTGGGAGAGAGCAGTACTTC.

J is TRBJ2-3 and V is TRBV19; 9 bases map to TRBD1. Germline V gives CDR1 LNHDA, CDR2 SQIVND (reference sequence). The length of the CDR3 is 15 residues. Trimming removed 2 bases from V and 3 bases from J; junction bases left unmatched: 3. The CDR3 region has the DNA TGTGCCAGTAGTATAATTGGGACAGGGACAGATACGCAGTATTTT. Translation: CASSIIGTGTDTQYF.

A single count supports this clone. Here the CDR3 reads CASKAGRINEQFF. The CDR3 bases are TGTGCCAGCAAAGCCGGGAGGATAAATGAGCAGTTCTTC. This chain links TRBV2 with TRBJ2-1; 7 bases match TRBD2. J gave up 7 bases and V 7 bases, and 7 bases lay outside the gene matches. The germline V gene has CDR1 SNHLY and CDR2 FYNNEI. The CDR3 runs to 13 residues.

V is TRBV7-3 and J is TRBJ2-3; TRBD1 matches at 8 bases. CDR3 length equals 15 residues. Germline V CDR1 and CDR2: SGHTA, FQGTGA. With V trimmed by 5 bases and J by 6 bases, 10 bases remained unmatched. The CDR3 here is CASSLLGQGADTQYF. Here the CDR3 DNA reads TGTGCCAGCAGCCTCCTTGGGCAGGGGGCGGATACGCAGTATTTT.

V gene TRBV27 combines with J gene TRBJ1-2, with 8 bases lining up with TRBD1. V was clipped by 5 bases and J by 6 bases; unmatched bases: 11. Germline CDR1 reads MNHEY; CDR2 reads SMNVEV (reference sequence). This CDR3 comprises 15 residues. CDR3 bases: TGTGCCAGCAGTCTAACAGGGGGTGCCTTGGATGGCTACACCTTC. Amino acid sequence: CASSLTGGALDGYTF.

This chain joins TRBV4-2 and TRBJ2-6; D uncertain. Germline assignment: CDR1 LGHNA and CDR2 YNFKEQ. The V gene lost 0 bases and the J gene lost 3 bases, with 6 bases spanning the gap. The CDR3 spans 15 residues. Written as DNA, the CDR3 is TGTGCCAGCAGCCAAGAGAGGCTTGGGGCCAACGTCCTGACTTTC. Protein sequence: CASSQERLGANVLTF.

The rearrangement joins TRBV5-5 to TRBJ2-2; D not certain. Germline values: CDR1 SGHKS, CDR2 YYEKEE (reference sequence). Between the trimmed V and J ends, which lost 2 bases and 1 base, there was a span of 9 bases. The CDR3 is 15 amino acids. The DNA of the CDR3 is TGTGCCAGCAGCTTTAACGGAGTGAACACCGGGGAGCTGTTTTTT. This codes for CASSFNGVNTGELFF.

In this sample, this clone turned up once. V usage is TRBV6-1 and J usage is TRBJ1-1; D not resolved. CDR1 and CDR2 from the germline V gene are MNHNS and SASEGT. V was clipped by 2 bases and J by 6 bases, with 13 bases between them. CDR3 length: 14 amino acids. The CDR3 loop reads CASSEMGLSPEAFF. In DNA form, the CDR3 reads TGTGCCAGCAGTGAAATGGGCCTGTCCCCTGAAGCTTTCTTT.

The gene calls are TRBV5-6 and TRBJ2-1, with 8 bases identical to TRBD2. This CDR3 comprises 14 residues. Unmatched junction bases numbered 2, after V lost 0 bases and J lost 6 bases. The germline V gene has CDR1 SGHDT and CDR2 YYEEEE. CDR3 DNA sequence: TGTGCCAGCAGCTTGGCCGGGACTAGCAATGAGCAGTTCTTC. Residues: CASSLAGTSNEQFF.

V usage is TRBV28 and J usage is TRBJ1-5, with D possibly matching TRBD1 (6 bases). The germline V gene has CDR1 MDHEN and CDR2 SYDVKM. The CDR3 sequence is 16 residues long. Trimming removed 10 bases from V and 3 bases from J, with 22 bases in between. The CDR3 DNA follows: TGTGCCACCGCAATATTAAATACAGGGTTCAATCAGCCCCAGCATTTT. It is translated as CATAILNTGFNQPQHF. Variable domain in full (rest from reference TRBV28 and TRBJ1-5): DVKVTQSSRYLVKRTGEKVFLECVQDMDHENMFWYRQDPGLGLRLIYFSYDVKMKEKGDIPEGYSVSREKKERFSLILESASTNQTSMYLCATAILNTGFNQPQHFGDGTRLSIL.

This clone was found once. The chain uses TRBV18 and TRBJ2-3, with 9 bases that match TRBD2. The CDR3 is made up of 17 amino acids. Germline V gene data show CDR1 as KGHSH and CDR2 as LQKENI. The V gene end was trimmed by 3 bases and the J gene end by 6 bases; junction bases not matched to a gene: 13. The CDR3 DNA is TGTGCCAGCTCACCTATAATAGCGGGAGCTGCCATGGATACGCAGTATTTT. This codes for CASSPIIAGAAMDTQYF. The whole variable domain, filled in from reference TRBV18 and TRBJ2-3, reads NAGVMQNPRHLVRRRGQEARLRCSPMKGHSHVYWYRQLPEEGLKFMVYLQKENIIDESGMPKERFSAEFPKEGPSILRIQQVVRGDSAAYFCASSPIIAGAAMDTQYFGPGTRLTVL.

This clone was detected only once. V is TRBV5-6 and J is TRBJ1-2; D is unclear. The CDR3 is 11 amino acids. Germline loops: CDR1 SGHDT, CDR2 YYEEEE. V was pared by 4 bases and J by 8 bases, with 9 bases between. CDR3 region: CASSRESGYTF. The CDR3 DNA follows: TGTGCCAGCAGCCGAGAATCGGGCTACACCTTC. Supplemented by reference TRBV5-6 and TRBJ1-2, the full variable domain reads DAGVTQSPTHLIKTRGQQVTLRCSPKSGHDTVSWYQQALGQGPQFIFQYYEEEERQRGNFPDRFSGHQFPNYSSELNVNALLLGDSALYLCASSRESGYTFGSGTRLTVV.

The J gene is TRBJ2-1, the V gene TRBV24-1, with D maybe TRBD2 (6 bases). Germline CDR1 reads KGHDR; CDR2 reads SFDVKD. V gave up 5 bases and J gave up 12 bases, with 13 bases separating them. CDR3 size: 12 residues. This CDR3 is CATSAPDSGQFF. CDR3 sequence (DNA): TGTGCCACCAGTGCTCCCGATAGCGGGCAGTTCTTC.

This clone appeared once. The CDR3 region has the DNA TGCGCCAGCAGCTCCCACGGGACAGGGGGGAACACTGAAGCTTTCTTT. This codes for CASSSHGTGGNTEAFF. The chain employs TRBV5-1 and TRBJ1-1, with 11 bases identical to TRBD1. V lost 3 bases, J lost 1 base, and 5 bases stayed unmatched. Germline V gene sequence: CDR1 SGHRS, CDR2 YFSETQ. The CDR3 is 16 residues long.